This record looks at one T cell receptor beta chain sequence and its context. The antigen is undetermined. Mismatch with germline at one junction end may stem from a read error. These data are taken from a study of CD8 T cells in ankylosing spondylitis. Study-level findings and limits: Reports say disease-linked clones showed up significantly more in matched ankylosing spondylitis synovial fluid.

The authors made TCR beta libraries by quantitative 5'-RACE with molecular barcodes. TCRdb re-called the 5' RACE reads with MiXCR, one entry per CDR3 protein. The sample has 200,000 to 250,000 distinct CDR3 sequences, roughly 10% seen once; the top ten hold about 6.8%. This CDR3 has 11 residues. The rearrangement joins TRBV12-3 or TRBV12-4 to TRBJ2-5; D remains ambiguous. Sequenced: blood, either unsorted or a sorted T cell fraction (not recorded which). The source is a male donor with ankylosing spondylitis or in good health (not recorded which). Here the CDR3 reads CAGSSRETQYF. The CDR3 DNA sequence: TGTGCCGGCAGTTCGAGGGAGACCCAGTACTTC.